The 2 T cell receptor beta chains given below trace back to one sample, sequenced in a study of shared clonotypes between healthy human individuals. Clones were read by immunoSEQ multiplex PCR, and TCRdb kept only the in-frame ones, dropping some. Here the sample spans 2 million to 2.5 million clones, 85% to 95% being singletons. The source material was naive CD4+ T cells sorted from blood. The subset denotes: CD45RA+ positively selected. The receptor source for this set is a man aged 18 to 30 in good health.

The chain employs TRBV30 and TRBJ2-5; D not certain. Looked up from germline, CDR1 is GTSNPN and CDR2 is SVGIG (reference sequence). The germline V and J ends were trimmed by 3 bases and 5 bases, with 4 bases remaining between them. CDR3 length: 10 amino acids. The CDR3, as DNA: TGTGCCTGGAGGGCGGAGACCCAGTACTTC. Translation: CAWRAETQYF.

V is TRBV28 and J is TRBJ2-3; 9 bases fit TRBD2. The CDR3 is 22 amino acids. CDR1 and CDR2 (germline): MDHEN, SYDVKM. V lost 8 bases and J lost 6; bases outside the gene matches: 33. The CDR3 DNA follows: TGTGCCAGCGGATTCAATCCGGGACGTCCTAGTAGGGTAGCGGGAGATCACGATACGCAGTATTTT. Residues: CASGFNPGRPSRVAGDHDTQYF.